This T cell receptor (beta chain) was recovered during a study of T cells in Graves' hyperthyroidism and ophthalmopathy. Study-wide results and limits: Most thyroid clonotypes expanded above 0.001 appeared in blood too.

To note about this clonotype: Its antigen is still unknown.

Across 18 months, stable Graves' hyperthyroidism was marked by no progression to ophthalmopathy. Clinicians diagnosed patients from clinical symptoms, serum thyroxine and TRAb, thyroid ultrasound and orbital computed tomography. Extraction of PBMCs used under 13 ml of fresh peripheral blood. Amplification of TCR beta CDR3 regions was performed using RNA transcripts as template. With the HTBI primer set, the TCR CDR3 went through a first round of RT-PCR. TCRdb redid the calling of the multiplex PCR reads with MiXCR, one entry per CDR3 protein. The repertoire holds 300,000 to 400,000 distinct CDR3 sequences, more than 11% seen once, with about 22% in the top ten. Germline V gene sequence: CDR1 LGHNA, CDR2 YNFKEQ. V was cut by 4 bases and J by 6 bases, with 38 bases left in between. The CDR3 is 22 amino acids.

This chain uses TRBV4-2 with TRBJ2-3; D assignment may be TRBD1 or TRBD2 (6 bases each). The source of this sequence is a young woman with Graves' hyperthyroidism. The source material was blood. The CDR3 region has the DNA TGTGCCAGCAGCCCACTTCCCGAAATAGGTTCGCCCGGCGGGACATATTGGGATACGCAGTATTTT. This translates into CASSPLPEIGSPGGTYWDTQYF.